A single TCR beta chain is shown here with its context. This record comes from a study of blood T cells in healthy people across ages. Primers used in a second PCR of about 6 to 11 cycles were a sample-barcoded 5' primer and a J-beta primer mix. TCRdb reprocessed the 5' RACE reads via MiXCR and lists one record per CDR3 protein. The sample carries fewer than 2,000,000 distinct CDR3 sequences, roughly 43% recorded once. The CDR3 loop spans 16 amino acids. Germline CDR1 is LNHNV and CDR2 is YYDKDF (reference sequence). Specimen: blood. This clonotype was obtained from a human donor in good health. The chain has TRBV15 and TRBJ2-5; D possibly uses TRBD1 or TRBD2 (5 bases each). The J call could be wrong; TRBJ2-7 is a better fit for the DNA end. The CDR3 region is CATSRTRTRITYEQYF. The CDR3 DNA is TGTGCCACCAGCAGAACTAGGACACGAATCACCTACGAGCAGTACTTC.